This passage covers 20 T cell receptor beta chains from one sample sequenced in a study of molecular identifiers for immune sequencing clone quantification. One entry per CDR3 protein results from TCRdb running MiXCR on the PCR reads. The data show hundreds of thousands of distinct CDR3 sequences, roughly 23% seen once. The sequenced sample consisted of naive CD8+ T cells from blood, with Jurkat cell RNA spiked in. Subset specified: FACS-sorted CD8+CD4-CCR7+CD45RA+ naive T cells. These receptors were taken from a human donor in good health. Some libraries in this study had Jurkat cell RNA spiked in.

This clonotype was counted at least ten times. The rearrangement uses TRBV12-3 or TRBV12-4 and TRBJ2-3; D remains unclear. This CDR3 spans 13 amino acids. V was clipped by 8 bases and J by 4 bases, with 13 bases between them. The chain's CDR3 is CASHPRRADTQYF. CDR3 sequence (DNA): TGTGCCAGCCACCCTCGAAGGGCAGATACGCAGTATTTT.

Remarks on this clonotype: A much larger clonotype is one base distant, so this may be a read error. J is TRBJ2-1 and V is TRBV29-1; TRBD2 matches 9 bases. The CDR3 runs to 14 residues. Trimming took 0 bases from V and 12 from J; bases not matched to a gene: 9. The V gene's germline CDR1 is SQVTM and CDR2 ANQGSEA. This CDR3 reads CSVEEGAGGGAQFF. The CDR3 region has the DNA TGCAGCGTTGAAGAGGGAGCGGGGGGCGGTGCGCAGTTCTTC.

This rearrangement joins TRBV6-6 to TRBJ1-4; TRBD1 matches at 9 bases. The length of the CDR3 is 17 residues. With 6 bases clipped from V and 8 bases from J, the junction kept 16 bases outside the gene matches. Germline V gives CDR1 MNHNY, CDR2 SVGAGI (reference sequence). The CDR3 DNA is TGTGCCAGCAGGGACCGGACGGGGGGACAGGGTCGGGAAAAACTGTTTTTT. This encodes CASRDRTGGQGREKLFF.

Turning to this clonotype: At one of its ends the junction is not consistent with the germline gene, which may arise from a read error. CDR3 in amino acids: CASSWYNGANDKLFF. The DNA of the CDR3 is TGCGCCAGCAGCTGGTACAACGGGGCTAATGATAAACTGTTTTTT. The rearrangement links TRBV5-1 to TRBJ1-4, with a weak D call TRBD1 (5 bases). Germline CDR1 SGHRS, CDR2 YFSETQ. The CDR3 sequence is 15 residues long. The whole variable domain, filled in from reference TRBV5-1 and TRBJ1-4, reads KAGVTQTPRYLIKTRGQQVTLSCSPISGHRSVSWYQQTPGQGLQFLFEYFSETQRNKGNFPGRFSGRQFSNSRSEMNVSTLELGDSALYLCASSWYNGANDKLFFGSGTQLSVL.

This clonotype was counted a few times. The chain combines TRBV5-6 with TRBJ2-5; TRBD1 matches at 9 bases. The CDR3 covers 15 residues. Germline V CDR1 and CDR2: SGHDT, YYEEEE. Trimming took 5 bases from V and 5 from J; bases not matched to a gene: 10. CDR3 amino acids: CASRYGTGKRETQYF. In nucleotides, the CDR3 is TGTGCCAGCAGGTACGGGACAGGGAAACGGGAGACCCAGTACTTC.

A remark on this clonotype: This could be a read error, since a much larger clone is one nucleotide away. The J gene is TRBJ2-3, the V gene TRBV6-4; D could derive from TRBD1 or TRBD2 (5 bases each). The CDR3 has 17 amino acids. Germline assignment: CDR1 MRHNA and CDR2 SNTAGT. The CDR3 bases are TGTACCAGCAGCGCGCTTGGGGGTTATACTAGCACAGATACGCAGTATTTT. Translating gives CTSSALGGYTSTDTQYF.

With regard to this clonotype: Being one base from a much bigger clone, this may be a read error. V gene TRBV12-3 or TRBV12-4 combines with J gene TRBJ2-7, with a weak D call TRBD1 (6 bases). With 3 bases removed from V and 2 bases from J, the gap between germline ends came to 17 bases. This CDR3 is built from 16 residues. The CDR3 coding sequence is TGTGCCAGCAGTTTTATCGGACAGAGTGACCCCTACGAGCAGTACTTC. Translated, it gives CASSFIGQSDPYEQYF.

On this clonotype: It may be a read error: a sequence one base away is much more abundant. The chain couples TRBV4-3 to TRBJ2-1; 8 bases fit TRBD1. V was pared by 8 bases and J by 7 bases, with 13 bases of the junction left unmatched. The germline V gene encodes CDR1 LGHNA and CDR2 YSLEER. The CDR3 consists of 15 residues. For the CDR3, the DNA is TGCGCCAGCGGCCCTTACAGGACAGGGAATAATGAGCAGTTCTTC. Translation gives CASGPYRTGNNEQFF.

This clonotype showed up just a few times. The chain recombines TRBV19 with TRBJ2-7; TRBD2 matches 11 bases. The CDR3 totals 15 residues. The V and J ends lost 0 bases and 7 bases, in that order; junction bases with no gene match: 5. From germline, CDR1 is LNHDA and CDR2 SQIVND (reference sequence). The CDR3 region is CASSIDLAGGYEQYF. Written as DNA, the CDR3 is TGTGCCAGTAGTATAGACCTAGCGGGAGGATATGAGCAGTACTTC.

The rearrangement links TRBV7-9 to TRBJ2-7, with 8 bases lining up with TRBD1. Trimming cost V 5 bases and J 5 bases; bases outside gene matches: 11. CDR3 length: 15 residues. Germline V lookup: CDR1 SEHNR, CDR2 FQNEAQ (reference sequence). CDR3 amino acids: CASSARTGRINEQYF. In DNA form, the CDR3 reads TGTGCCAGCAGCGCTCGGACAGGGAGAATCAACGAGCAGTACTTC. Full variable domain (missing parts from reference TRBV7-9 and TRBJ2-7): DTGVSQNPRHKITKRGQNVTFRCDPISEHNRLYWYRQTLGQGPEFLTYFQNEAQLEKSRLLSDRFSAERPKGSFSTLEIQRTEQGDSAMYLCASSARTGRINEQYFGPGTRLTVT.

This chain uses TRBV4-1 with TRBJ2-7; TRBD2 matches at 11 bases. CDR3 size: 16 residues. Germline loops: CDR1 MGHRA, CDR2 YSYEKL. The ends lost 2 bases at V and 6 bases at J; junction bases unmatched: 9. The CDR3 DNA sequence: TGCGCCAGCAGCCAACGTGATAGCGGGGGGGCGCCCGAGCAGTACTTC. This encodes CASSQRDSGGAPEQYF.

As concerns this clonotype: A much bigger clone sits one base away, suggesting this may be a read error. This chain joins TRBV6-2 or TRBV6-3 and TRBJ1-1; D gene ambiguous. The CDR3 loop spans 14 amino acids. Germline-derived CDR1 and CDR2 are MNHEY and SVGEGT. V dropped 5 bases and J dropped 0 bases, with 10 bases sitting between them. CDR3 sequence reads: CASSEAAMNTEAFF. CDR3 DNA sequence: TGTGCCAGCAGTGAGGCAGCCATGAACACTGAAGCTTTCTTT.

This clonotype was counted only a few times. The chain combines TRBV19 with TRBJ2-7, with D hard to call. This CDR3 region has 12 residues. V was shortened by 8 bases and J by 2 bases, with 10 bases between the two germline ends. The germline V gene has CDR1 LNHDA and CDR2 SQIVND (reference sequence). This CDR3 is CASARHPYEQYF. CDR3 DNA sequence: TGTGCCAGTGCTCGACACCCCTACGAGCAGTACTTC.

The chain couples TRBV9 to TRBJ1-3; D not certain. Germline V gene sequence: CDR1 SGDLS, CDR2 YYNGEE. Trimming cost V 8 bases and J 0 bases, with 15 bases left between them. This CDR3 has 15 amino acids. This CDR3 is CASSQGTSSGNTIYF. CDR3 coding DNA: TGTGCCAGTTCCCAAGGAACAAGCTCTGGAAACACCATATATTTT.

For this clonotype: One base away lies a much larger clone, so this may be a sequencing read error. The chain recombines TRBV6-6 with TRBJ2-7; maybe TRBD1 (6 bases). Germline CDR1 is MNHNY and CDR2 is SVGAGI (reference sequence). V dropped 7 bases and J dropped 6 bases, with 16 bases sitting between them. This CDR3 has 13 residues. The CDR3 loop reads CASIFVGGGEQYF. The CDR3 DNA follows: TGTGCCAGCATTTTCGTAGGGGGTGGCGAGCAGTACTTC.

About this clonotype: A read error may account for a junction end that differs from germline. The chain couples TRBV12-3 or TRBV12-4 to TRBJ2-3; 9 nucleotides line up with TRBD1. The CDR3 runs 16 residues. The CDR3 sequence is CVSSAWTGASTDTQYF. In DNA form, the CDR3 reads TGTGTCAGCAGTGCTTGGACAGGGGCGAGCACAGATACGCAGTATTTT.

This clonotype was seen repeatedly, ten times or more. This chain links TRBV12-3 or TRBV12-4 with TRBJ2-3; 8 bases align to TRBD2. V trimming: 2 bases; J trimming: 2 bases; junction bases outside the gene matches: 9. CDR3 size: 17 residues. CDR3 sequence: CASSLYRGGSFTDTQYF. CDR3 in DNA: TGTGCCAGCAGTTTATACCGCGGGGGGTCCTTCACAGATACGCAGTATTTT.

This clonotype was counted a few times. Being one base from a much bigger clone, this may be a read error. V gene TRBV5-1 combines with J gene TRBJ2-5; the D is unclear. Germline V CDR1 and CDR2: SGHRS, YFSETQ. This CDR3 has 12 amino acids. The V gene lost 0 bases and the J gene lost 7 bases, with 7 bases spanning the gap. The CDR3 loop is CASSLETVTQYF. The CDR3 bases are TGCGCCAGCAGCTTGGAGACGGTGACCCAGTACTTC. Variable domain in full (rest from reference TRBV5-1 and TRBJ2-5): KAGVTQTPRYLIKTRGQQVTLSCSPISGHRSVSWYQQTPGQGLQFLFEYFSETQRNKGNFPGRFSGRQFSNSRSEMNVSTLELGDSALYLCASSLETVTQYFGPGTRLLVL.

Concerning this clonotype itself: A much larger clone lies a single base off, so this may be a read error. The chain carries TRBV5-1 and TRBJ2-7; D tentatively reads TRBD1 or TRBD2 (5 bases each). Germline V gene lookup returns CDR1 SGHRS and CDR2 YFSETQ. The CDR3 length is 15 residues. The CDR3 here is CASTLQDGAPVEQNF. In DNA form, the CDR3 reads TGCGCCAGCACCCTTCAGGACGGGGCGCCTGTCGAGCAGAACTTC. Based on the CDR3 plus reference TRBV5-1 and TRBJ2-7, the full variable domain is KAGVTQTPRYLIKTRGQQVTLSCSPISGHRSVSWYQQTPGQGLQFLFEYFSETQRNKGNFPGRFSGRQFSNSRSEMNVSTLELGDSALYLCASTLQDGAPVEQNFGPGTRLTVT.

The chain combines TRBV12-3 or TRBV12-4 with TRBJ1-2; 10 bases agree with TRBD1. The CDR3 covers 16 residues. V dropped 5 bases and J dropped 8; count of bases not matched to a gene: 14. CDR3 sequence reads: CASSPSSSGQGEGYTF. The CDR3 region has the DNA TGTGCCAGCAGTCCCTCCTCATCTGGACAGGGGGAGGGCTACACCTTC.